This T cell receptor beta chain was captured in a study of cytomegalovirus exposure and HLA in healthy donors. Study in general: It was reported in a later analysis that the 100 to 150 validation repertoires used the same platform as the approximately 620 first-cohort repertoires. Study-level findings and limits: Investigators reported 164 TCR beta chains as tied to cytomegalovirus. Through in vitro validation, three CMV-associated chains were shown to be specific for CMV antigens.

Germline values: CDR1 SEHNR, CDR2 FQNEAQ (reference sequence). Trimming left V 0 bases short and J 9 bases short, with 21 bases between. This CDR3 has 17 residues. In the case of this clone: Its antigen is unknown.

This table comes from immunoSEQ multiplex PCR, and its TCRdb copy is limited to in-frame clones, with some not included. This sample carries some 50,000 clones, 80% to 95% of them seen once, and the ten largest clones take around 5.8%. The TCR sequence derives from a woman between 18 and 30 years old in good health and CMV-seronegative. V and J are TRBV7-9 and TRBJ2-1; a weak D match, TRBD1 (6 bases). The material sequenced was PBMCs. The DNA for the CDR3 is TGTGCCAGCAGCTTAGCCAGTACAGGGAGAGTCGGTAGTGAGCAGTTCTTC. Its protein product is CASSLASTGRVGSEQFF.